The clone carrying this T cell receptor (beta chain) was seen just once. As yet, its antigen is unknown. J was trimmed by 2 bases and V by 4 bases; bases with no gene match: 5. The CDR3 runs 14 residues. The germline CDR1 and CDR2 sequences are SEHNR and FQNEAQ (reference sequence). The record originates from a study of cytomegalovirus exposure and HLA in healthy donors. Study-wide results and caveats: Whilst most TCR sequences proved rare, a subset of public TCRs occurred across many donors. Researchers catalogued about 160 TCR beta chains as cytomegalovirus-associated.

Assay used: immunoSEQ multiplex PCR; TCRdb lists only in-frame clones, some missing. Here the sample spans under 80,000 clones, around 94% being singletons. The chain joins TRBV7-9 to TRBJ2-7; 7 bases line up with TRBD1. Sequencing was performed on PBMCs. This clonotype originated in a woman aged 18-29 years in good health and CMV-seropositive. CDR3 sequence reads: CASSSRGQTYEQYF. The CDR3 bases are TGTGCCAGCAGCTCTAGGGGACAGACCTACGAGCAGTACTTC.